Each of the 11 T cell receptor beta chains below was sequenced from the same sample in a study of blood T cells in healthy people across ages. Together with a sample-barcoded 5' primer, a J-beta primer mix was included in a second PCR lasting about 7 to 11 cycles. TCRdb analysed the 5' RACE reads with MiXCR anew, one entry per CDR3 protein. The sample consists of some 1,000,000 distinct CDR3 sequences, about 25% of them appearing once. These data were also filed under a second study, of T cells of mothers and their children.

Sequencing was performed on blood. These receptors originate from a girl aged 2 to 9 in good health.

This sequence joins TRBV3-1 and TRBJ2-5; TRBD2 matches at 8 bases. Losses at the gene ends were 8 bases for V and 4 bases for J; bases not matched to a gene: 9. The CDR3 contains 14 residues. The germline gives CDR1 LGHDT, CDR2 YNNKEL (reference sequence). CDR3 in DNA: TGTGCCAGCGGTCCAGCGGGAGTTCCAGAGACCCAGTACTTC. Protein product: CASGPAGVPETQYF.

Note on this clonotype: Its ends do not fully match the called genes, so a read error is possible. J is TRBJ2-7 and V is TRBV6-5; D is unclear. Germline V CDR1 and CDR2: MNHEY, SVGAGI. The CDR3 has 13 residues. CDR3 sequence reads: CASSHGGVYERYF. CDR3 DNA sequence: TGTGCCAGCAGTCACGGTGGGGTCTACGAGCGGTACTTC.

This clonotype was observed a few times. The chain has TRBV19 and TRBJ1-6; TRBD1 matches at 8 bases. V gave up 3 bases and J gave up 8 bases; unmatched junction bases: 3. CDR3 length: 14 residues. CDR1 is LNHDA, CDR2 SQIVND, per germline (reference sequence). CDR3 sequence: CASSMSGGYSPLHF. CDR3 nucleotide sequence: TGTGCCAGTAGTATGTCAGGGGGCTATTCACCCCTCCACTTT.

The CDR3 here is CASSGTGTGDYSNQPQHF. The CDR3 bases are TGTGCCAGCAGCGGTACCGGGACAGGCGACTATAGCAATCAGCCCCAGCATTTT. The chain links TRBV2 to TRBJ1-5, with 8 bases that match TRBD1. Germline CDR1 SNHLY, CDR2 FYNNEI. The V segment lost 6 bases and the J segment 0 bases; nucleotides outside the gene matches: 13. This CDR3 has 18 amino acids.

The rearrangement links TRBV3-1 to TRBJ2-2; D remains ambiguous. CDR3 length: 14 amino acids. The V end was cut by 1 base, the J end by 5 bases, with 8 bases between. Germline V CDR1 and CDR2: LGHDT, YNNKEL (reference sequence). The CDR3 loop reads CASSQGLLTGELFF. The CDR3 bases are TGTGCCAGCAGCCAAGGGCTATTGACCGGGGAGCTGTTTTTT.

This clonotype was picked up a small number of times. V usage is TRBV4-1 and J usage is TRBJ1-2; D not resolved. CDR1 is MGHRA, CDR2 YSYEKL, per germline. The CDR3 covers 14 residues. The V end lost 5 bases, the J end lost 8 bases, and 18 bases lay between the germline ends. The CDR3 spells CASSDQGLTSGYTF. The CDR3 DNA reads as TGCGCCAGCAGCGACCAAGGACTGACCTCCGGCTACACCTTC.

V is TRBV15 and J is TRBJ2-3; either TRBD1 or TRBD2 may fit D (6 bases each). V gave up 1 base and J gave up 3 bases, with 14 bases separating them. The CDR3 is 16 amino acids. Germline V gives CDR1 LNHNV, CDR2 YYDKDF (reference sequence). Here the CDR3 reads CATSRGETGRTDTQYF. DNA of the CDR3: TGTGCCACCAGCAGAGGGGAAACAGGGAGGACAGATACGCAGTATTTT.

This clonotype was counted a few times. The chain is built from TRBV13 and TRBJ2-7, with 10 bases that match TRBD1. J gave up 3 bases and V 5 bases, and 7 bases lay outside the gene matches. The CDR3 contains 15 residues. Germline values: CDR1 PRHDT, CDR2 FYEKMQ (reference sequence). The CDR3 DNA reads TGTGCCAGCAGCGGACGGGACAGGGGTGGCTACGAGCAGTACTTC. Translating gives CASSGRDRGGYEQYF.

The chain links TRBV19 to TRBJ1-1, with D tentatively TRBD1 (6 bases). V lost 8 bases and J lost 1, with 17 bases in between. The CDR3 has 15 residues. CDR1 LNHDA and CDR2 SQIVND come from the germline V gene (reference sequence). Here the CDR3 reads CASLLYGQPNTEAFF. For the CDR3, the DNA is TGTGCCAGTTTGTTGTACGGACAGCCGAACACTGAAGCTTTCTTT.

In this sample, this clonotype turned up a few times. The genes are TRBV20-1 and TRBJ1-2; TRBD1 matches 7 bases. This CDR3 spans 13 amino acids. Looked up from germline, CDR1 is DFQATT and CDR2 is SNEGSKA (reference sequence). V lost 4 bases and J lost 3; bases outside the gene matches: 5. CDR3 nucleotide sequence: TGCAGTGCTAACCGAGGGGGCGACTATGGCTACACCTTC. This gives the protein CSANRGGDYGYTF.

The rearrangement uses TRBV20-1 and TRBJ2-1; D call uncertain. The CDR3 contains 12 residues. Trimming shortened V by 5 bases and J by 4 bases, and 9 bases separated the two germline ends. The germline V gene encodes CDR1 DFQATT and CDR2 SNEGSKA (reference sequence). The CDR3 protein is CSAGPIYNEQFF. The CDR3 DNA follows: TGCAGTGCTGGACCCATTTACAATGAGCAGTTCTTC.